The 21 T cell receptor beta chains below all came from one sample that was sequenced in a study of Ad26.COV2.S vaccination and SARS-CoV-2 variants. Treatment described: some 19 received Ad26.COV2.S at low or high dose, single or two shots; about 5 received placebo; per-sample allocation not given. Day 63 after the first injection of vaccine or placebo was the sampling time. TCRdb keeps only in-frame clones here, not all; method: immunoSEQ multiplex PCR. The table lists 400,000 to 500,000 clones, 80% to 90% of them singletons, with about 2.7% in the top ten. Sequences were derived from peripheral blood, sampled in a trial of Ad26.COV2.S vaccine versus placebo. The receptors come from a person aged 18-65 years who received the Ad26.COV2.S COVID-19 vaccine or a placebo.

This chain uses TRBV1 with TRBJ1-4. TRBV1 is marked as a pseudogene. The CDR3 consists of 17 residues. CDR3 in DNA: TGCACCAGCAGCCAAGAGTCGAGGGGCGAGGCTCATGAAAAACTGTTTTTT. Amino acids: CTSSQESRGEAHEKLFF.

The rearrangement joins TRBV5-1 to TRBJ2-2, with 9 bases aligning to TRBD2. CDR1 and CDR2 from the germline V gene are SGHRS and YFSETQ. Trimming cost V 6 bases and J 6 bases; bases outside gene matches: 15. The CDR3 is 17 amino acids. CDR3 sequence (DNA): TGCGCCAGCAACCCCCTTCCCGGCGGGGGGGGGCCCGGGGAGCTGTTTTTT. Protein: CASNPLPGGGGPGELFF. The full variable domain, rest sourced from reference TRBV5-1 and TRBJ2-2, is KAGVTQTPRYLIKTRGQQVTLSCSPISGHRSVSWYQQTPGQGLQFLFEYFSETQRNKGNFPGRFSGRQFSNSRSEMNVSTLELGDSALYLCASNPLPGGGGPGELFFGEGSRLTVL.

This clone was seen only once. CDR3 in DNA: TGTGCCAGCAGGGGACAGACCAATCAGCCCCAGCATTTT. Its protein is CASRGQTNQPQHF. The chain carries TRBV2 and TRBJ1-5, with 7 bases lining up with TRBD1. Losses at the gene ends were 6 bases for V and 3 bases for J; bases not matched to a gene: 2. CDR3 size: 13 residues. Germline V gene data show CDR1 as SNHLY and CDR2 as FYNNEI.

This chain uses TRBV7-2 with TRBJ2-7; D is unresolved. The CDR3 consists of 13 residues. CDR1 and CDR2 (germline): SGHTA, FQGNSA. V lost 2 bases, J lost 5 bases, and 10 bases lay in between. CDR3: CASSLNIGDEQYF. DNA for the CDR3: TGTGCCAGCAGCTTAAATATTGGGGACGAGCAGTACTTC.

The V and J genes are TRBV5-4 and TRBJ1-1, with unresolved D. This CDR3 is built from 13 residues. CDR1 SGHNT and CDR2 YYREEE come from the germline V gene (reference sequence). The V gene lost 2 bases and the J gene lost 1 base, with 6 bases spanning the gap. CDR3 in DNA: TGTGCCAGCAGCTTTCTACAGAACACTGAAGCTTTCTTT. This codes for CASSFLQNTEAFF.

The rearrangement uses TRBV3-1 (or the pseudogene TRBV3-2) and TRBJ2-7; TRBD2 aligns across 9 bases. This CDR3 comprises 19 residues. V was clipped by 0 bases and J by 1 base; unmatched bases: 13. Germline lookup yields CDR1 LGHDT and CDR2 YNNKEL (reference sequence). In DNA form, the CDR3 reads TGTGCCAGCAGCCAAGATCGCGCCGGGACTAGCAGCTCTTCCTACGAGCAGTACGTC. Its translation is CASSQDRAGTSSSSYEQYV.

V is TRBV5-5 and J is TRBJ1-6; no clear D gene. V dropped 0 bases and J dropped 7 bases, with 11 bases sitting between them. The length of the CDR3 is 15 residues. CDR1 is SGHKS, CDR2 YYEKEE, per germline (reference sequence). CDR3 nucleotides: TGTGCCAGCAGCTTGGGTGTGGGCCGGAATTCACCCCTCCACTTT. Translating gives CASSLGVGRNSPLHF.

This clone is a singleton in its sample. The V and J genes are TRBV13 and TRBJ2-1; perhaps TRBD2 as D (5 bases). In germline, CDR1 is PRHDT, CDR2 FYEKMQ (reference sequence). The CDR3 contains 16 residues. Between the trimmed V and J ends, which lost 3 bases and 0 bases, there was a span of 12 bases. In nucleotides, the CDR3 is TGTGCCAGCAGCTTCGGACTTATTAGCTCCTACAATGAGCAGTTCTTC. Translated, it gives CASSFGLISSYNEQFF.

In nucleotides, the CDR3 is TGTGCCAGCAGTTACTCCGCCCTGGGACGGTCACCCCTCCACTTT. It codes for CASSYSALGRSPLHF. The gene calls are TRBV6-5 and TRBJ1-6; tentative D call: TRBD1 (5 bases). In germline, CDR1 is MNHEY, CDR2 SVGAGI. V lost 0 bases and J lost 10, with 13 bases in between. CDR3 length equals 15 residues.

The chain combines TRBV5-5 with TRBJ1-4, with a weak D call TRBD1 (6 bases). CDR1 and CDR2 from the germline V gene are SGHKS and YYEKEE (reference sequence). Trimming took 4 bases from V and 7 from J, leaving 14 bases between them. The CDR3 totals 14 residues. CDR3 nucleotide sequence: TGTGCCAGCAGCCGAGGGGGGAAGGGTGAAAAACTGTTTTTT. It translates to CASSRGGKGEKLFF.

The chain couples TRBV9 to TRBJ2-2; D perhaps matches TRBD2 (6 bases). The CDR3 consists of 15 residues. Trimming removed 6 bases at V and 1 base at J, with 13 bases between. CDR1 is SGDLS and CDR2 is YYNGEE in the germline V gene. CDR3 sequence (DNA): TGTGCCAGCACCAGGGAGGCAGGGAACACCGGGGAGCTGTTTTTT. It specifies CASTREAGNTGELFF.

This clone came up a few times. The chain recombines TRBV30 with TRBJ1-5; D unclear. The V and J ends lost 1 base and 0 bases respectively, with 10 bases between them. The CDR3 loop spans 15 amino acids. The germline CDR1 and CDR2 sequences are GTSNPN and SVGIG (reference sequence). The CDR3 spells CAWSEGLNSNQPQHF. CDR3 sequence (DNA): TGTGCCTGGAGTGAAGGGCTGAATAGCAATCAGCCCCAGCATTTT.

The rearrangement links TRBV27 to TRBJ2-5; D gene uncertain. Germline V gene lookup returns CDR1 MNHEY and CDR2 SMNVEV (reference sequence). The V end lost 6 bases, the J end lost 10 bases, and 21 bases lay between the germline ends. The CDR3 has 14 amino acids. The CDR3 region is CASREHLDVVDQYF. The DNA for the CDR3 is TGTGCCAGCAGGGAGCACCTCGACGTGGTGGACCAGTACTTC.

This clone was seen only once. The J gene is TRBJ2-2, the V gene TRBV19, with 11 bases that match TRBD2. J was trimmed by 0 bases and V by 0 bases; bases with no gene match: 6. This CDR3 region has 19 residues. Germline V lookup: CDR1 LNHDA, CDR2 SQIVND (reference sequence). The CDR3 sequence is CASSIDRGTSGSNTGELFF. In DNA, the CDR3 is TGTGCCAGTAGTATAGATCGGGGGACTAGCGGCTCGAACACCGGGGAGCTGTTTTTT.

The genes are TRBV20-1 and TRBJ1-2; D remains unclear. Trimming shortened V by 3 bases and J by 10 bases, and 6 bases separated the two germline ends. The CDR3 contains 9 residues. CDR1 and CDR2 (germline): DFQATT, SNEGSKA (reference sequence). The CDR3 protein is CSASGPYTF. For the CDR3, the DNA is TGCAGTGCTAGTGGGCCCTACACCTTC.

This clone was detected once. This chain connects TRBV3-1 (or the pseudogene TRBV3-2) to TRBJ2-5; no firm D call. The CDR3 spans 13 residues. V was shortened by 2 bases and J by 5 bases, with 9 bases between the two germline ends. Germline CDR1 reads LGHDT; CDR2 reads YNNKEL (reference sequence). In nucleotides, the CDR3 is TGTGCCAGCAGCCAAAGGGCCGAGGAGACCCAGTACTTC. The encoded protein is CASSQRAEETQYF.

Points on this clone: The identical CDR3 is also encoded by other nucleotide sequences in the sample. This chain connects TRBV5-1 to TRBJ1-1, with a weak D call TRBD1 (6 bases). This CDR3 has 14 amino acids. In germline, CDR1 is SGHRS, CDR2 YFSETQ. V gave up 0 bases and J gave up 6 bases, with 12 bases separating them. The CDR3 is CASSLGGGRSEAFF. CDR3 DNA sequence: TGCGCCAGCAGCTTGGGGGGGGGCCGATCTGAAGCTTTCTTT. Full variable domain (outside the CDR3, taken from reference TRBV5-1 and TRBJ1-1): KAGVTQTPRYLIKTRGQQVTLSCSPISGHRSVSWYQQTPGQGLQFLFEYFSETQRNKGNFPGRFSGRQFSNSRSEMNVSTLELGDSALYLCASSLGGGRSEAFFGQGTRLTVV.

The gene calls are TRBV6-1 and TRBJ1-5; TRBD1 matches 7 bases. This CDR3 has 13 amino acids. Unmatched junction bases numbered 2, after V lost 2 bases and J lost 7 bases. Germline V gives CDR1 MNHNS, CDR2 SASEGT. The CDR3 protein is CASSEQGGQPQHF. In nucleotides, the CDR3 is TGTGCCAGCAGTGAACAGGGGGGGCAGCCCCAGCATTTT.

Here the CDR3 reads CASSLPGQGAINEKLFF. As DNA, the CDR3 is TGTGCCAGCAGCTTACCGGGACAGGGGGCTATTAATGAAAAACTGTTTTTT. The chain has TRBV5-6 and TRBJ1-4; 12 bases align to TRBD1. Trimming took 2 bases from V and 4 from J; bases not matched to a gene: 6. In germline, CDR1 is SGHDT, CDR2 YYEEEE. The CDR3 consists of 17 residues.

This clone was seen only once. J is TRBJ1-1 and V is TRBV15, with TRBD1 matching 7 bases. This CDR3 is built from 15 residues. The germline CDR1 and CDR2 sequences are LNHNV and YYDKDF (reference sequence). Losses at the gene ends were 6 bases for V and 8 bases for J; bases not matched to a gene: 15. The CDR3 spells CATRPRGGAPMEAFF. The CDR3 DNA sequence: TGTGCCACCAGACCCAGGGGGGGGGCCCCCATGGAAGCTTTCTTT.

The V and J genes are TRBV28 and TRBJ2-7, with D unclear. Germline CDR1 is MDHEN and CDR2 is SYDVKM. The V gene lost 2 bases and the J gene lost 2 bases, with 13 bases spanning the gap. The CDR3 consists of 15 residues. The CDR3: CASSLRAGAPYEQYF. In DNA, the CDR3 is TGTGCCAGCAGTTTACGAGCAGGAGCCCCCTACGAGCAGTACTTC.